The next 12 T cell receptor beta chains were all read from a single sample in a study of blood T cell repertoires in COVID-19. Sequenced by immunoSEQ multiplex PCR; TCRdb stores in-frame clones only, minus some. This sample has roughly 81,000 clones, with 85% to 90% found just once. The sequencing sample was made of peripheral blood. These TCRs come from a man aged 40-49 years with acute or convalescent COVID-19.

This chain uses TRBV5-5 with TRBJ1-5, with a tentative D call TRBD1 (5 bases). The CDR3 covers 14 residues. Between the trimmed V and J ends, which lost 0 bases and 4 bases, there was a span of 8 bases. CDR1 and CDR2 from the germline V gene are SGHKS and YYEKEE (reference sequence). Here the CDR3 DNA reads TGTGCCAGCAGCTTGGGGGGACTTAATCAGCCCCAGCATTTT. Protein sequence: CASSLGGLNQPQHF.

On this clone itself: Other DNA sequences in the sample encode the same CDR3. The chain employs TRBV4-3 and TRBJ2-7; 8 bases fit TRBD1. CDR3 length: 15 amino acids. Trimming removed 2 bases from V and 2 bases from J; junction bases left unmatched: 5. Germline CDR1 reads LGHNA; CDR2 reads YSLEER. The CDR3 region is CASSQYRGSPYEQYF. The CDR3 region has the DNA TGCGCCAGCAGCCAATACAGGGGGAGTCCCTACGAGCAGTACTTC.

The rearrangement links TRBV6-5 to TRBJ1-1, with unresolved D. V lost 3 bases, J lost 8 bases, and 13 bases lay in between. The CDR3 has 13 amino acids. Germline V gene data show CDR1 as MNHEY and CDR2 as SVGAGI. The CDR3 DNA follows: TGTGCCAGCAGTTATTTCGGGATGGGGGAAGCTTTCTTT. Its protein is CASSYFGMGEAFF.

The V gene is TRBV5-1, the J gene TRBJ2-5; 15 positions agree with TRBD2. CDR1 and CDR2 from the germline V gene are SGHRS and YFSETQ. V shed 4 bases, J shed 3 bases, and the junction held 4 bases outside the gene matches. The CDR3 totals 16 residues. In DNA, the CDR3 is TGCGCCAGCAGCAGCGGACTAGCGGGAGGGGAAGAGACCCAGTACTTC. Translated, it gives CASSSGLAGGEETQYF.

This clone was seen only once. The chain employs TRBV6-2 or TRBV6-3 and TRBJ2-6, with a weak D call TRBD2 (5 bases). V was pared by 4 bases and J by 1 base, with 8 bases between. Per the germline V gene, CDR1 is MNHEY and CDR2 is SVGEGT. The CDR3 consists of 15 residues. The CDR3 region has the DNA TGTGCCAGCAGTTCTCGGGGTTCTGGGGCCAACGTCCTGACTTTC. This sequence encodes CASSSRGSGANVLTF.

J is TRBJ2-7 and V is TRBV5-6; 9 positions agree with TRBD2. This CDR3 spans 15 amino acids. Trimming at V came to 2 bases and at J to 1 base, leaving 4 bases not matched to a gene. Germline CDR1 reads SGHDT; CDR2 reads YYEEEE. The CDR3 loop reads CASSFGTSPSYEQYF. CDR3 DNA: TGTGCCAGCAGCTTCGGGACTAGCCCATCCTACGAGCAGTACTTC.

This clone showed up just once. The rearrangement joins TRBV6-5 to TRBJ2-1; 8 bases are shared with TRBD1. Germline V gene sequence: CDR1 MNHEY, CDR2 SVGAGI. The CDR3 totals 15 residues. The V segment lost 2 bases and the J segment 6 bases; nucleotides outside the gene matches: 6. This CDR3 is CASSYGDRFFNEQFF. The CDR3 region has the DNA TGTGCCAGCAGTTACGGGGACAGGTTCTTCAATGAGCAGTTCTTC.

The V call is TRBV13, the J call TRBJ1-1, with unresolved D. There are 13 residues in the CDR3. In germline, CDR1 is PRHDT, CDR2 FYEKMQ (reference sequence). V lost 5 bases and J lost 3, with 10 bases in between. The CDR3 region is CASSQNRDTEAFF. The CDR3 DNA follows: TGTGCCAGCAGCCAAAACCGGGACACTGAAGCTTTCTTT.

The chain uses TRBV7-6 and TRBJ2-3; TRBD1 matches 8 bases. With 1 base clipped from V and 4 bases from J, the junction kept 4 bases outside the gene matches. Germline V lookup: CDR1 SGHVS, CDR2 FNYEAQ. The length of the CDR3 is 15 residues. This chain's CDR3 is CASSLGRGRADTQYF. The CDR3 DNA follows: TGTGCCAGCAGCTTAGGCAGGGGGCGAGCAGATACGCAGTATTTT.

The DNA for the CDR3 is TGCGCCAGCAGCACTCCTCCGGGACAGGGGGCCTACGAGCAGTACTTC. Translation: CASSTPPGQGAYEQYF. The chain combines TRBV5-1 with TRBJ2-7; 11 positions match TRBD1. V dropped 4 bases and J dropped 2; count of bases not matched to a gene: 8. In germline, CDR1 is SGHRS, CDR2 YFSETQ. This CDR3 has 16 amino acids.

The genes are TRBV5-1 and TRBJ2-7; no clear D. Trimming pared 6 bases from V and 7 bases from J, leaving 17 bases between. Germline V gives CDR1 SGHRS, CDR2 YFSETQ. The CDR3 consists of 13 residues. CDR3 region: CASTNSGLGEQYF. As DNA, the CDR3 is TGCGCCAGCACTAATTCGGGTTTGGGTGAGCAGTACTTC.

The V and J genes are TRBV9 and TRBJ1-4; 7 positions agree with TRBD1. Germline CDR1 and CDR2: SGDLS and YYNGEE. The CDR3 length is 16 residues. The trim removed 3 bases at V and 3 bases at J, leaving 8 bases unmatched. This CDR3 reads CASSGQRQGSNEKLFF. The CDR3 DNA is TGTGCCAGCAGCGGCCAAAGACAGGGTTCTAATGAAAAACTGTTTTTT.